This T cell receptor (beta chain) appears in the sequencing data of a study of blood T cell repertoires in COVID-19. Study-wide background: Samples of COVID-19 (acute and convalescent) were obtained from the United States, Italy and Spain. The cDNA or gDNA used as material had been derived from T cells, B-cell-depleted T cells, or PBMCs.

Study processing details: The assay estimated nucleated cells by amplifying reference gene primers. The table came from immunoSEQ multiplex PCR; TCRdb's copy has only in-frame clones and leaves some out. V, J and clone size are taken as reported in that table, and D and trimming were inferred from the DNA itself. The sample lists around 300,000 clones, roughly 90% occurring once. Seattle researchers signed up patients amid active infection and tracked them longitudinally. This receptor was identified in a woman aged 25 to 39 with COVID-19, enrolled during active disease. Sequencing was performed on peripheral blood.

CDR3: CASRRDRGKGYTF. The CDR3, as DNA: TGTGCCAGCAGGCGGGACAGGGGGAAAGGCTACACCTTC. This chain uses TRBV6-5 with TRBJ1-2; 11 bases align to TRBD1. CDR1 is MNHEY and CDR2 is SVGAGI in the germline V gene. The CDR3 has 13 residues. Trimming cost V 6 bases and J 8 bases; bases outside gene matches: 5.